These 10 T cell receptor beta chains were all obtained from the same sample, sequenced in a study of T cell responses to AZD1222 COVID-19 vaccine. The protocol was immunoSEQ multiplex PCR, while the TCRdb copy is restricted to in-frame clones and leaves out a portion. The table shows 90,000 to 150,000 clones, with about 90% occurring only once. Sequencing used peripheral blood, obtained on day 0 of AZD1222 vaccination. These receptors were taken from an adult in good health.

Concerning this clone itself: At one of its ends the junction is not consistent with the germline gene, which may arise from a read error. The genes are TRBV4-1 and TRBJ1-1; maybe TRBD1 (5 bases). Germline loops: CDR1 MGHRA, CDR2 YSYEKL. This CDR3 contains 15 residues. CDR3 DNA sequence: TGCGCCAGCAGTCAAGAAAAGACAGTCCGGACTGAAGCTTTCTTT. This codes for CASSQEKTVRTEAFF.

The chain couples TRBV5-1 to TRBJ2-1, with 9 bases aligning to TRBD1. After removal of 4 bases from V and 7 bases from J, the junction contained 12 bases not matched to a gene. Germline CDR1 reads SGHRS; CDR2 reads YFSETQ. The CDR3 totals 16 residues. CDR3 DNA sequence: TGCGCCAGCAGCCCTGTTCGCCGGGACAGGGAGAATGAGCAGTTCTTC. Its protein product is CASSPVRRDRENEQFF. The whole variable domain, filled in from reference TRBV5-1 and TRBJ2-1, reads KAGVTQTPRYLIKTRGQQVTLSCSPISGHRSVSWYQQTPGQGLQFLFEYFSETQRNKGNFPGRFSGRQFSNSRSEMNVSTLELGDSALYLCASSPVRRDRENEQFFGPGTRLTVL.

The chain's CDR3 is CAIKELSGRDEQFF. The CDR3 DNA is TGTGCCATCAAGGAGTTAAGCGGGAGAGATGAGCAGTTCTTC. The chain recombines TRBV10-3 with TRBJ2-1; 8 nucleotides agree with TRBD2. The CDR3 sequence is 14 residues long. With 7 bases clipped from V and 8 bases from J, the junction kept 10 bases outside the gene matches. Looked up from germline, CDR1 is ENHRY and CDR2 is SYGVKD.

V usage is TRBV6-5 and J usage is TRBJ2-6, with D maybe TRBD1 (5 bases). V gave up 7 bases and J gave up 0 bases, with 10 bases separating them. Germline V gives CDR1 MNHEY, CDR2 SVGAGI. There are 15 residues in the CDR3. The CDR3: CASTLDSSGANVLTF. The CDR3 DNA reads as TGTGCCAGCACCCTCGACAGCTCTGGGGCCAACGTCCTGACTTTC.

A few counts support this clone. The chain recombines TRBV7-9 with TRBJ1-1; D call uncertain. The V gene lost 1 base and the J gene lost 6 bases, with 9 bases spanning the gap. This CDR3 is built from 13 residues. CDR1 and CDR2 from the germline V gene are SEHNR and FQNEAQ (reference sequence). CDR3 bases: TGTGCCAGCAGCTTAGATGGGGTCCCTGAAGCTTTCTTT. It yields the protein CASSLDGVPEAFF.

This chain uses TRBV7-2 with TRBJ1-2; no clear D. CDR1 and CDR2 (germline): SGHTA, FQGNSA. Trimming shortened V by 1 base and J by 4 bases, and 10 bases separated the two germline ends. The length of the CDR3 is 14 residues. The CDR3 loop reads CASSLVQARYGYTF. Here the CDR3 DNA reads TGTGCCAGCAGCTTAGTGCAGGCCCGCTATGGCTACACCTTC.

The rearrangement uses TRBV5-1 and TRBJ2-7; tentative D call: TRBD2 (6 bases). This CDR3 region has 15 residues. Between the trimmed V and J ends, which lost 0 bases and 4 bases, there was a span of 14 bases. Per the germline V gene, CDR1 is SGHRS and CDR2 is YFSETQ. CDR3: CASSLVSGTRYEQYF. CDR3 coding DNA: TGCGCCAGCAGCTTGGTTTCGGGGACTCGGTACGAGCAGTACTTC.

The genes are TRBV5-1 and TRBJ1-2, with 7 bases aligning to TRBD1. This CDR3 has 16 amino acids. Germline CDR1 is SGHRS and CDR2 is YFSETQ. V shed 0 bases and J 6 bases; nucleotides not matched to a gene: 11. The CDR3 protein is CASSLETGVGSNGYTF. In nucleotides, the CDR3 is TGCGCCAGCAGCTTGGAAACAGGGGTCGGTAGCAATGGCTACACCTTC. The full variable domain, with the rest looked up from reference TRBV5-1 and TRBJ1-2, is KAGVTQTPRYLIKTRGQQVTLSCSPISGHRSVSWYQQTPGQGLQFLFEYFSETQRNKGNFPGRFSGRQFSNSRSEMNVSTLELGDSALYLCASSLETGVGSNGYTFGSGTRLTVV.

DNA for the CDR3: TGTGCCACCAGTGATCTCAGACTAGCGGGGACTGATGAGCAGTTCTTC. Its protein is CATSDLRLAGTDEQFF. The gene calls are TRBV24-1 and TRBJ2-1; 11 nucleotides agree with TRBD2. V lost 3 bases and J lost 8; bases outside the gene matches: 8. In germline, CDR1 is KGHDR, CDR2 SFDVKD. CDR3 length: 16 residues.

The rearrangement links TRBV4-1 to TRBJ1-4; no reliable D call. CDR1 and CDR2 (germline): MGHRA, YSYEKL. This CDR3 comprises 14 residues. The V and J ends lost 1 base and 6 bases respectively, with 9 bases between them. This chain's CDR3 is CASSQAGTHEKLFF. DNA for the CDR3: TGCGCCAGCAGCCAAGCAGGCACACATGAAAAACTGTTTTTT.